This T cell receptor (beta chain) was found in a study of blood T cells in healthy people across ages. General study points: Naive CD4+ cells and diversity were both higher in long-lived donors than in aged donors. Across the age range, TCR beta diversity per million T cells fell in a roughly linear way.

On this clonotype: The antigen remains undetermined.

V dropped 8 bases and J dropped 8 bases, with 12 bases sitting between them. The CDR3 extends over 11 amino acids. CDR1 is SNHLY, CDR2 FYNNEI, per germline. Using a J-beta primer mix together with a sample-barcoded 5' primer, a second PCR was run for roughly 7 to 11 cycles. TCRdb processed the 5' RACE reads anew with MiXCR; each CDR3 protein has one entry. The table lists about 1.5 million distinct CDR3 sequences, 42% of them singletons. Healthy individuals of Caucasian origin from Russia, aged roughly 6 to 100, served as donors. The authors isolated at least 7 million PBMCs per sample. The rearrangement links TRBV2 to TRBJ1-2; D is uncertain. The receptor was derived from a woman under 30 in good health. The sequencing sample was made of blood. The DNA of the CDR3 is TGTGCCAGCTACGGGGTACAAGGCTACACCTTC. As protein: CASYGVQGYTF.